This passage covers 9 T cell receptor beta chains from one sample sequenced in a study of blood T cells in healthy people across ages. A second PCR, run for about 7 to 11 cycles, used a sample-barcoded 5' primer plus a J-beta primer mix. TCRdb re-derived calls from the 5' RACE reads in MiXCR, one entry per CDR3 protein. Among some 1.5 million distinct CDR3 sequences listed, about 28% were seen once. Sequences were obtained from blood. The receptors stem from a woman in her twenties or thirties in good health.

This clonotype occurred a few times. V gene TRBV20-1 combines with J gene TRBJ1-4; D gene ambiguous. Per the germline V gene, CDR1 is DFQATT and CDR2 is SNEGSKA (reference sequence). The CDR3 consists of 12 residues. The ends were cut back, 8 bases at V and 8 bases at J, with 15 bases in the middle. The CDR3 sequence: CSRLEETEKLFF. The CDR3 region has the DNA TGCAGTAGGCTTGAAGAAACGGAAAAACTGTTTTTT.

The J gene is TRBJ1-3, the V gene TRBV30; D call uncertain. V gave up 1 base and J gave up 8 bases, with 6 bases separating them. Looked up from germline, CDR1 is GTSNPN and CDR2 is SVGIG (reference sequence). The CDR3 runs to 11 residues. CDR3 coding DNA: TGTGCCTGGAGTGGGCGAGACACCATATATTTT. Translation gives CAWSGRDTIYF. The full variable domain, completed using reference TRBV30 and TRBJ1-3, is SQTIHQWPATLVQPVGSPLSLECTVEGTSNPNLYWYRQAAGRGLQLLFYSVGIGQISSEVPQNLSASRPQDRQFILSSKKLLLSDSGFYLCAWSGRDTIYFGEGSWLTVV.

The rearrangement links TRBV27 to TRBJ2-5, with a tentative D call TRBD1 (5 bases). The CDR3 extends over 12 amino acids. V was clipped by 9 bases and J by 5 bases, with 13 bases between them. Germline V gene sequence: CDR1 MNHEY, CDR2 SMNVEV (reference sequence). The CDR3 sequence: CASGAGKETQYF. The CDR3 bases are TGTGCCAGTGGGGCAGGGAAGGAGACCCAGTACTTC.

The chain couples TRBV15 to TRBJ2-5; D not certain. The V end lost 0 bases, the J end lost 2 bases, and 10 bases lay between the germline ends. CDR1 is LNHNV and CDR2 is YYDKDF in the germline V gene (reference sequence). The CDR3 sequence is 15 residues long. DNA of the CDR3: TGTGCCACCAGCAGAGATAATTTGAGGCAAGAGACCCAGTACTTC. This translates into CATSRDNLRQETQYF.

This clonotype was seen at least ten times. V is TRBV7-2 and J is TRBJ2-7; 10 bases line up with TRBD2. J was trimmed by 3 bases and V by 4 bases; bases with no gene match: 6. Germline assignment: CDR1 SGHTA and CDR2 FQGNSA. This CDR3 has 15 residues. DNA of the CDR3: TGTGCCAGCAGCTCCGGGGCTAGCGGGAGCTACGAGCAGTACTTC. It codes for CASSSGASGSYEQYF.

This clonotype was seen a few times. V usage is TRBV20-1 and J usage is TRBJ1-4; D is undetermined. Germline CDR1 and CDR2: DFQATT and SNEGSKA (reference sequence). V lost 2 bases to trimming and J lost 7 bases, with 14 bases between them. This CDR3 region has 14 residues. The CDR3 DNA follows: TGCAGTGCTAGAAGGCACCCTGGCCTTGAAAAACTGTTTTTT. Translated: CSARRHPGLEKLFF.

With respect to this clonotype: This clone may be a read error of a much larger clone one base away. This chain connects TRBV29-1 to TRBJ2-1, with a tentative D call TRBD2 (6 bases). The J call may be faulty, since TRBJ2-7 better matches the DNA end. The germline gives CDR1 SQVTM, CDR2 ANQGSEA. The CDR3 totals 12 residues. The CDR3 sequence is CSSGTSYNEQYF. CDR3 sequence (DNA): TGCAGCTCCGGGACTTCCTACAATGAGCAGTACTTC.

This clonotype appeared a few times. This sequence joins TRBV20-1 and TRBJ2-6; D remains unclear. The germline V gene has CDR1 DFQATT and CDR2 SNEGSKA (reference sequence). The CDR3 is 16 amino acids. V was shortened by 0 bases and J by 4 bases, with 13 bases between the two germline ends. The CDR3 nucleotides are TGCAGTGCTAGAGAACCCCTCCCCGGGGGGGCCAACGTCCTGACTTTC. Its translation: CSAREPLPGGANVLTF.

This clonotype was found many times. The chain is built from TRBV20-1 and TRBJ2-7; 13 positions match TRBD2. With V trimmed by 2 bases and J by 5 bases, 6 bases remained unmatched. Germline values: CDR1 DFQATT, CDR2 SNEGSKA (reference sequence). This CDR3 has 15 residues. For the CDR3, the DNA is TGCAGTGCTAGATCTAGGACTAGCGGGGGTCACGAGCAGTACTTC. Its translation: CSARSRTSGGHEQYF.